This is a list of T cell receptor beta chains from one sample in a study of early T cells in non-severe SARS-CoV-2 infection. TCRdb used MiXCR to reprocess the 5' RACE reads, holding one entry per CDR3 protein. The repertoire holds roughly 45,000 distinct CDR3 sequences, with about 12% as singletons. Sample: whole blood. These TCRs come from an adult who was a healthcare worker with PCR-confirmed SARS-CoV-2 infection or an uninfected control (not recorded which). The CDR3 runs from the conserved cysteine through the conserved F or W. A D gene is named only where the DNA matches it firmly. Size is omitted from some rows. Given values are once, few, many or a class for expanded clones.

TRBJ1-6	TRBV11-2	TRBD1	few	TGTGCCAGCAGCTTATACCCCGGGACAGGGGTGCAAAAATCACCCCTCCACTTT	CASSLYPGTGVQKSPLHF
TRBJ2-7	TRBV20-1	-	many	TGCAGTGCTCCCCCCAGGGAAGCTTACGAGCAGTACTTC	CSAPPREAYEQYF
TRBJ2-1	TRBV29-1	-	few	TGCAGCGTTGAAGGTGGGGCTGCCGGCCAAGTGTGGTTCTTC	CSVEGGAAGQVWFF
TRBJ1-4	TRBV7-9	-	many	TGTGCCAGCAGCCCGTGGGCCGTTAATGAAAAACTGTTTTTT	CASSPWAVNEKLFF
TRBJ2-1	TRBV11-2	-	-	TGTGCCAGCAGCTTAGGGTTGCTTCCGATCGCCGATGAGCAGTTCTTC	CASSLGLLPIADEQFF
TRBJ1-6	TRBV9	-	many	TGTGCCAGCAGCCCCGTGGCCGCTCAAATTTCACCCCTCCACTTT	CASSPVAAQISPLHF
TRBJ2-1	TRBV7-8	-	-	TGTGCCAGCAGCTTAGCGTGGGGAGACCTCCCTGGGGAGCAGTTCTTC	CASSLAWGDLPGEQFF
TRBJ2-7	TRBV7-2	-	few	TGTGCCAGCAGTCGGAGTCGCTACGAGCAGTACTTC	CASSRSRYEQYF
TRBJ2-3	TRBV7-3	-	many	TGTGCCAGCAGCTCTCCGGGACGAAGAAGCACAGATACGCAGTATTTT	CASSSPGRRSTDTQYF
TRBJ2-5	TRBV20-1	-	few	TGCAGTGCTAGAGATGACGGGGGCCGAGAAGAGACCCAGTACTTC	CSARDDGGREETQYF
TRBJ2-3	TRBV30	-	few	TGTGCCTGGAGTGTACGAGGCAGGGGGGGACCCACGACGGATACGCAGTATTTT	CAWSVRGRGGPTTDTQYF
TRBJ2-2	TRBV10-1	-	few	TGCGCCAGCAGTGAGTCGGGGCAGTCCTACACCGGGGAGCTGTTTTTT	CASSESGQSYTGELFF
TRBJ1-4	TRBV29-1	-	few	TGCAGCGTTGCCCTCAACAGGGATGAAAAACTGTTTTTT	CSVALNRDEKLFF
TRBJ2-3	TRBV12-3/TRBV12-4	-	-	TGTGCCAGCAGTTTACCTAACCAGGATACGCAGTATTTT	CASSLPNQDTQYF
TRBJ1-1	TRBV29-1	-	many	TGCAGCACCAGAGAGGACACTGAAGCTTTCTTT	CSTREDTEAFF
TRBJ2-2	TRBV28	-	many	TGTGCCAGCAGTCTGGGTTCGCTCAGGGCCGGGGAGCTGTTTTTT	CASSLGSLRAGELFF
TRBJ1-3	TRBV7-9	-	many	TGTGCCAGCAGCACCCGGTCGGGGAGCGTCTCTGGAAACACCATATATTTT	CASSTRSGSVSGNTIYF
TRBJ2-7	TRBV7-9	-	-	TGTGCCAGCAGCTTATATGCCTCTGGGGAGCAGTACTTC	CASSLYASGEQYF
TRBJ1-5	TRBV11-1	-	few	TGTGCCAGCAGCTTGACCAGGTTCCGGGCGGGTAATCAGCCCCAGCATTTT	CASSLTRFRAGNQPQHF
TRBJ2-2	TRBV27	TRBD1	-	TGTGCCAGCAGTCGGGACAGGGGGGACACCGGGGAGCTGTTTTTT	CASSRDRGDTGELFF
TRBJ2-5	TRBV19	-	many	TGTGCCAGTAGTATAGGGGGGCCACTCCAAGAGACCCAGTACTTC	CASSIGGPLQETQYF
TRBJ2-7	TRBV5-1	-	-	TGCGCCAGCAGCGTTTCCACCGGGACAAGCTCCTACGAGCAGTACTTC	CASSVSTGTSSYEQYF
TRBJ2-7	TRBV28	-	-	TGTGCCAGCAGCCCTATAGGGGGGTACGAGCAGTACTTC	CASSPIGGYEQYF
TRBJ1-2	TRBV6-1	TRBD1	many	TGTGCCAGCAGGGGGGGACAGGGGGCGGCCTATGGCTACACCTTC	CASRGGQGAAYGYTF
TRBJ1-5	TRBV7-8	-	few	TGTGCCAGCAGCTTAGGGGGCATGAGTCAGCCCCAGCATTTT	CASSLGGMSQPQHF
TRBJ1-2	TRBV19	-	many	TGTGCCAGTAGAGGAGGAAACTATGGCTACACCTTC	CASRGGNYGYTF
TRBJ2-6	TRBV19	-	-	TGTGCCAGTAGTATGGGCTCAGGGGCCAACGTCCTGACTTTC	CASSMGSGANVLTF
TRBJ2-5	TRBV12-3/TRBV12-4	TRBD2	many	TGTGCCAGCAGTTTGGAGGGGACTAGCGGGGGGCAAGGGACCCAGTACTTC	CASSLEGTSGGQGTQYF
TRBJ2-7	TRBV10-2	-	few	TGCGCCAGTTCCGTCAGGGAAGTCTCCTACGAGCAGTACTTC	CASSVREVSYEQYF
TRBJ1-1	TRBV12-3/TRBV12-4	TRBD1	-	TGTGCCAGCAGTCTAGGACAGGGGAGCACTGAAGCTTTCTTT	CASSLGQGSTEAFF
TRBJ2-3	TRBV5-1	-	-	TGCGCCAGCAGCTTGGAAGGGACGCATACGCAGTATTTT	CASSLEGTHTQYF
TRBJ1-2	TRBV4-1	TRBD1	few	TGCGCCAGCAGCCAACCAAACAGGGGGCTCTATGGCTACACCTTC	CASSQPNRGLYGYTF
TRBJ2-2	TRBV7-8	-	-	TGTGCCAGCAGCTTAGCGAACAGGCGTAACACCGGGGAGCTGTTTTTT	CASSLANRRNTGELFF
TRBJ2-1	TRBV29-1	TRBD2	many	TGCAGCGTTAGAAGCGGGGGGGCCATCTACAATGAGCAGTTCTTC	CSVRSGGAIYNEQFF
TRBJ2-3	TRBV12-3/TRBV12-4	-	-	TGTGCCAGCAGTTGGGGGCGGGGGACGGGAGATACGCAGTATTTT	CASSWGRGTGDTQYF
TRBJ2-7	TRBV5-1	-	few	TGCGCCAGCAGCACGGGAACCCTGGGCTCCTACGAGCAGTACTTC	CASSTGTLGSYEQYF
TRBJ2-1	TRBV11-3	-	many	TGTGCCAGCAGCCGATCGGACTCCTACAATGAGCAGTTCTTC	CASSRSDSYNEQFF
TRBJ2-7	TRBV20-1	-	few	TGCAGTGCATTTTTACAGAAGGCGCAGTACTTC	CSAFLQKAQYF
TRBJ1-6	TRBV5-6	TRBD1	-	TGTGCCAGCAGCTTTAACCTGGGACAGTCACCCCTCCACTTT	CASSFNLGQSPLHF